The table lists the clone carrying this T cell receptor (beta chain) with many counts. What it binds is unknown. The data were obtained in a study of glioma-infiltrating T cells. Notes on the study in general: Tissue-blood divergence was below expectation in non-neoplastic patients, above in gliomas. Only very few CDR3 sequences appeared in both tissue and blood.

Amplification of TCR alpha and beta CDR3 regions from RNA used iRepertoire nested multiplex PCR. For one-step reverse transcription and amplification, 100-400 ng of tissue mRNA or PBMC total RNA was used. Via MiXCR, TCRdb re-called the multiplex PCR reads, giving one row per CDR3 protein. This sample carries 160,000 or so distinct CDR3 sequences, around 40% of them seen once, and the ten largest clones take around 4.9%. Germline values: CDR1 SQVTM, CDR2 ANQGSEA. The ends were cut back, 4 bases at V and 5 bases at J, with 3 bases in the middle. CDR3 length: 10 residues. This TCR was sampled from a human donor with low-grade glioma or glioblastoma, undergoing nonglioma brain surgery, or in good health (not recorded which). Sequences were obtained from glioma tissue, nonneoplastic brain tissue, or PBMCs (not recorded which). The chain combines TRBV29-1 with TRBJ2-1; unclear D gene. CDR3 bases: TGCAGCGTTGGCCACAATGAGCAGTTCTTC. Translating gives CSVGHNEQFF.